This TCR beta chain was captured in a study of T cell changes during pregnancy in multiple sclerosis. Produced via immunoSEQ multiplex PCR; TCRdb's table is partial and in-frame only. In the table there are about 11,000 clones, about 95% of which are singletons. Germline lookup yields CDR1 DFQATT and CDR2 SNEGSKA (reference sequence). Trimming took 6 bases from V and 7 from J, leaving 9 bases between them. This CDR3 region has 10 residues. V is TRBV20-1 and J is TRBJ1-1, with D possibly TRBD1 on 5 matching bases. The clonotype was recovered from a female donor with multiple sclerosis, enrolled in a pregnancy study. The sequencing used CD4+ T cells from peripheral blood mononuclear cells, collected before pregnancy. The CDR3 region is CSAAGIEAFF. Written as DNA, the CDR3 is TGCAGTGCGGCAGGGATTGAAGCTTTCTTT.